Presented here are 28 T cell receptor beta chains from one specimen sequenced in a study of T cells after yellow fever vaccination. MiXCR was run by TCRdb on the 5' RACE reads, yielding one entry per CDR3 protein. The sample holds roughly 500,000 distinct CDR3 sequences; about 19% are singletons and the top ten take more than 13%. Sequencing was performed on PBMCs, taken 15 days after the yellow fever booster vaccination. Receptors originate from a man aged 25-40 years who received the YFV17D yellow fever vaccine.

This clonotype was seen only a few times. The chain couples TRBV7-9 to TRBJ2-5, with D possibly being TRBD1 (6 bases). The V gene's germline CDR1 is SEHNR and CDR2 FQNEAQ (reference sequence). CDR3 length equals 14 residues. V was trimmed by 5 bases and J by 9 bases, leaving 19 bases between them. CDR3 sequence: CASSKLDPSGAQYF. The CDR3 DNA follows: TGTGCCAGCAGCAAACTCGACCCCTCAGGGGCCCAGTACTTC.

The rearrangement uses TRBV20-1 and TRBJ2-2; 9 bases map to TRBD1. Germline V CDR1 and CDR2: DFQATT, SNEGSKA (reference sequence). V was clipped by 5 bases and J by 7 bases; unmatched bases: 5. The CDR3 is made up of 13 amino acids. CDR3 sequence (DNA): TGCAGTGCTCTACAGGGGGCTGTCGGGGAGCTGTTTTTT. Protein product: CSALQGAVGELFF.

This clonotype was picked up one time. This chain uses TRBV3-1 with TRBJ1-5; D is unclear. The CDR3 runs to 15 residues. The V gene lost 0 bases and the J gene lost 0 bases, with 6 bases spanning the gap. Germline V lookup: CDR1 LGHDT, CDR2 YNNKEL (reference sequence). The CDR3 region has the DNA TGTGCCAGCAGCCAAGATGGAAGTAGCAATCAGCCCCAGCATTTT. The encoded protein is CASSQDGSSNQPQHF.

V is TRBV29-1 and J is TRBJ2-1; 12 nucleotides line up with TRBD1. In germline, CDR1 is SQVTM, CDR2 ANQGSEA. This CDR3 has 13 amino acids. Germline trimming cut 4 bases from V and 9 bases from J; bases unmatched to any gene: 4. The CDR3 nucleotides read TGCAGCGTTGGGGACAGGGGGCAGGGTGAGCAGTTCTTC. Its translation is CSVGDRGQGEQFF.

This chain connects TRBV20-1 to TRBJ2-1; D is undetermined. The CDR3 totals 13 residues. Deletions cut 2 bases from V and 4 bases from J, with 9 bases between. Germline CDR1 DFQATT, CDR2 SNEGSKA (reference sequence). The CDR3: CSARPLGYNEQFF. The CDR3 bases are TGCAGTGCTAGACCACTGGGGTACAATGAGCAGTTCTTC.

This clonotype was counted a few times. The genes are TRBV20-1 and TRBJ2-6; perhaps TRBD2 as D (5 bases). This CDR3 region has 13 residues. V gave up 5 bases and J gave up 4 bases, with 9 bases separating them. The germline gives CDR1 DFQATT, CDR2 SNEGSKA (reference sequence). The DNA for the CDR3 is TGCAGTGCTCCCCCGGGAGGGGCCAACGTCCTGACTTTC. Residues: CSAPPGGANVLTF.

There are a few counts of this clonotype. The V gene is TRBV14, the J gene TRBJ2-7; D remains ambiguous. V lost 6 bases to trimming and J lost 2 bases, with 23 bases between them. This CDR3 comprises 17 residues. Per germline, CDR1 SGHDN and CDR2 FVKESK. CDR3 nucleotide sequence: TGTGCCAGCAGTAACTACCCTGTAGGGTCGAAGGCCTACGAGCAGTACTTC. Encoded protein: CASSNYPVGSKAYEQYF.

The chain combines TRBV20-1 with TRBJ1-1; D is unclear. The CDR3 contains 12 residues. V lost 4 bases and J 2 bases, leaving 8 bases between the germline ends. From germline, CDR1 is DFQATT and CDR2 SNEGSKA (reference sequence). This chain's CDR3 is CSAKAPNTEAFF. CDR3 DNA sequence: TGCAGTGCTAAAGCACCCAACACTGAAGCTTTCTTT.

The chain links TRBV30 to TRBJ2-5, with D possibly being TRBD2 (6 bases). The CDR3 is made up of 14 amino acids. Between the trimmed V and J ends, which lost 0 bases and 1 base, there was a span of 9 bases. Germline lookup yields CDR1 GTSNPN and CDR2 SVGIG (reference sequence). The CDR3 bases are TGTGCCTGGAGTGTACCCGGGAGCCAAGAGACCCAGTACTTC. Protein sequence: CAWSVPGSQETQYF.

This clonotype was seen many times. The J gene is TRBJ2-1, the V gene TRBV7-9; no definite D call. The CDR3 extends over 11 amino acids. V lost 5 bases and J 5 bases, leaving 4 bases between the germline ends. CDR1 is SEHNR and CDR2 is FQNEAQ in the germline V gene (reference sequence). DNA of the CDR3: TGTGCCAGCAGCCTACACAATGAGCAGTTCTTC. Translated: CASSLHNEQFF.

This clonotype was recorded a few times. The gene calls are TRBV4-3 and TRBJ2-7; 10 bases align to TRBD2. This CDR3 contains 16 residues. Trimming at V came to 0 bases and at J to 1 base, leaving 3 bases not matched to a gene. The germline gives CDR1 LGHNA, CDR2 YSLEER. The CDR3 is CASSQERTSGSYEQYF. As DNA, the CDR3 is TGCGCCAGCAGCCAAGAAAGGACTAGCGGTTCCTACGAGCAGTACTTC.

This clonotype came up many times. This chain links TRBV7-9 with TRBJ2-1; possibly TRBD1 for D (6 bases). CDR3 length equals 14 residues. V lost 2 bases and J 3 bases, leaving 8 bases between the germline ends. From germline, CDR1 is SEHNR and CDR2 FQNEAQ (reference sequence). The CDR3 DNA reads TGTGCCAGCAGCTTAAGGGGGAACTACAATGAGCAGTTCTTC. This sequence encodes CASSLRGNYNEQFF.

The chain has TRBV18 and TRBJ2-1, with 8 nucleotides matching TRBD1. CDR3 length: 17 residues. V lost 2 bases and J lost 5; bases outside the gene matches: 11. Germline V lookup: CDR1 KGHSH, CDR2 LQKENI. This chain's CDR3 is CASSPTRAWTGNNEQFF. DNA for the CDR3: TGTGCCAGCTCACCAACCAGGGCCTGGACAGGGAACAATGAGCAGTTCTTC.

This clonotype occurred a few times. The rearrangement links TRBV7-3 to TRBJ2-3; D is ambiguous. This CDR3 is 12 amino acids long. V was shortened by 6 bases and J by 7 bases, with 11 bases between the two germline ends. Germline CDR1 is SGHTA and CDR2 is FQGTGA. The CDR3 here is CASSSDGNTQYF. The CDR3 coding sequence is TGTGCCAGCAGTTCCGACGGAAATACGCAGTATTTT.

The chain carries TRBV7-2 and TRBJ2-1; D is undetermined. Trimming cost V 1 base and J 3 bases, with 10 bases left between them. CDR1 and CDR2 from the germline V gene are SGHTA and FQGNSA. The CDR3 loop spans 15 amino acids. The CDR3, as DNA: TGTGCCAGCAGCTTAGAATCCCTTGGCTACAATGAGCAGTTCTTC. Its translation: CASSLESLGYNEQFF. The complete variable domain, with remaining parts taken from reference TRBV7-2 and TRBJ2-1, reads GAGVSQSPSNKVTEKGKDVELRCDPISGHTALYWYRQSLGQGLEFLIYFQGNSAPDKSGLPSDRFSAERTGGSVSTLTIQRTQQEDSAVYLCASSLESLGYNEQFFGPGTRLTVL.

This chain joins TRBV20-1 and TRBJ2-7, with 10 bases lining up with TRBD2. After removal of 5 bases from V and 1 base from J, the junction contained 8 bases not matched to a gene. The length of the CDR3 is 15 residues. Germline V gives CDR1 DFQATT, CDR2 SNEGSKA (reference sequence). CDR3 protein: CSARTPSGRSYEQYF. DNA for the CDR3: TGCAGTGCTCGAACCCCTAGCGGGAGATCCTACGAGCAGTACTTC.

This clonotype was found a few times. The chain uses TRBV29-1 and TRBJ2-1; 13 nucleotides align to TRBD2. Germline V gene data show CDR1 as SQVTM and CDR2 as ANQGSEA. V lost 7 bases to trimming and J lost 7 bases; unmatched junction nucleotides: 7. The CDR3 spans 14 residues. CDR3 residues: CSGKLAGGPNEQFF. CDR3 DNA: TGCAGCGGCAAACTAGCGGGAGGGCCGAATGAGCAGTTCTTC.

The chain has TRBV15 and TRBJ2-5, with D perhaps TRBD2 (5 bases). CDR1 LNHNV and CDR2 YYDKDF come from the germline V gene (reference sequence). CDR3 size: 13 residues. Trimming took off 0 bases at V and 5 bases at J, with 7 bases between the two ends. CDR3 in DNA: TGTGCCACCAGCAGAGAGGACTGGGAGACCCAGTACTTC. This encodes CATSREDWETQYF. The variable domain in full, with the rest retrieved from reference TRBV15 and TRBJ2-5, is DAMVIQNPRYQVTQFGKPVTLSCSQTLNHNVMYWYQQKSSQAPKLLFHYYDKDFNNEADTPDNFQSRRPNTSFCFLDIRSPGLGDTAMYLCATSREDWETQYFGPGTRLLVL.

V usage is TRBV7-8 and J usage is TRBJ1-1; D is ambiguous. Germline V gene lookup returns CDR1 SGHVS and CDR2 FQNEAQ. The CDR3 length is 13 residues. Trimming cost V 4 bases and J 4 bases, with 10 bases left between them. In DNA, the CDR3 is TGTGCCAGCAGCTACCTGAGCGGCACTGAAGCTTTCTTT. Translation: CASSYLSGTEAFF. Supplemented by reference TRBV7-8 and TRBJ1-1, the full variable domain reads GAGVSQSPRYKVAKRGQDVALRCDPISGHVSLFWYQQALGQGPEFLTYFQNEAQLDKSGLPSDRFFAERPEGSVSTLKIQRTQQEDSAVYLCASSYLSGTEAFFGQGTRLTVV.

This clonotype was seen more than once but under ten times. This rearrangement joins TRBV10-3 to TRBJ2-1, with 9 nucleotides matching TRBD1. Trimming at V came to 8 bases and at J to 4 bases, leaving 6 bases not matched to a gene. The CDR3 runs 14 residues. Germline V gene lookup returns CDR1 ENHRY and CDR2 SYGVKD. The CDR3 nucleotides read TGTGCCATCTCGGGGGACAGGGAATACAATGAGCAGTTCTTC. This codes for CAISGDREYNEQFF.

The chain links TRBV7-2 to TRBJ2-5; no clear D gene. V lost 8 bases, J lost 8 bases, and 9 bases lay in between. From germline, CDR1 is SGHTA and CDR2 FQGNSA. This CDR3 is built from 10 residues. In nucleotides, the CDR3 is TGTGCCAGCGGGGTAAGAACCCAGTACTTC. The encoded protein is CASGVRTQYF.

V and J are TRBV7-6 and TRBJ2-7, with a weak D call TRBD2 (5 bases). The V end lost 4 bases, the J end lost 2 bases, and 9 bases lay between the germline ends. CDR3 length equals 13 residues. Germline CDR1 SGHVS, CDR2 FNYEAQ. The CDR3 sequence is CASSSGNPYEQYF. For the CDR3, the DNA is TGTGCCAGCAGCTCCGGGAACCCCTACGAGCAGTACTTC.

This chain connects TRBV4-3 to TRBJ2-1; TRBD2 aligns across 9 bases. The V gene's germline CDR1 is LGHNA and CDR2 YSLEER. V was clipped by 0 bases and J by 2 bases; unmatched bases: 8. CDR3 length: 18 residues. CDR3 DNA sequence: TGCGCCAGCAGCCAAGATCTACAGAGACTAGCGGCCTACAATGAGCAGTTCTTC. Its translation is CASSQDLQRLAAYNEQFF.

The chain couples TRBV20-1 to TRBJ1-1; 10 bases map to TRBD1. CDR3 size: 13 residues. In germline, CDR1 is DFQATT, CDR2 SNEGSKA (reference sequence). J lost 10 bases, V lost 5 bases, and 10 bases had no gene match. The CDR3 reads CSADGQGVKRAFF. Here the CDR3 DNA reads TGCAGTGCTGATGGACAGGGGGTTAAGAGAGCTTTCTTT.

This clonotype was recorded at least ten times. The V gene is TRBV27, the J gene TRBJ2-6; no clear D. The CDR3 sequence is 14 residues long. In germline, CDR1 is MNHEY, CDR2 SMNVEV (reference sequence). The V end lost 7 bases, the J end lost 0 bases, and 7 bases lay between the germline ends. In nucleotides, the CDR3 is TGTGCCAGCACATATGACTCTGGGGCCAACGTCCTGACTTTC. Its protein is CASTYDSGANVLTF.

This chain links TRBV12-3 or TRBV12-4 with TRBJ2-1; possible D gene TRBD1, 6 bases. Between the trimmed V and J ends, which lost 4 bases and 6 bases, there was a span of 13 bases. The CDR3 runs to 14 residues. In DNA form, the CDR3 reads TGTGCCAGCAGTTGGGGGCAGTCAGTCAATGAGCAGTTCTTC. Translating gives CASSWGQSVNEQFF.

This clonotype was recorded a few times. The genes are TRBV27 and TRBJ1-1, with unresolved D. V lost 6 bases and J 1 base, leaving 12 bases between the germline ends. The CDR3 covers 14 residues. CDR1 MNHEY and CDR2 SMNVEV come from the germline V gene (reference sequence). CDR3 loop: CASRVGRWNTEAFF. As DNA, the CDR3 is TGTGCCAGCAGGGTAGGACGGTGGAACACTGAAGCTTTCTTT.

This CDR3 is CASSLTGGVPYEQYF. CDR3 in DNA: TGCGCCAGCAGCTTGACAGGGGGAGTGCCATACGAGCAGTACTTC. This chain joins TRBV5-1 and TRBJ2-7; 8 nucleotides line up with TRBD1. V shed 1 base, J shed 4 bases, and the junction held 7 bases outside the gene matches. The CDR3 contains 15 residues. The germline V gene encodes CDR1 SGHRS and CDR2 YFSETQ.